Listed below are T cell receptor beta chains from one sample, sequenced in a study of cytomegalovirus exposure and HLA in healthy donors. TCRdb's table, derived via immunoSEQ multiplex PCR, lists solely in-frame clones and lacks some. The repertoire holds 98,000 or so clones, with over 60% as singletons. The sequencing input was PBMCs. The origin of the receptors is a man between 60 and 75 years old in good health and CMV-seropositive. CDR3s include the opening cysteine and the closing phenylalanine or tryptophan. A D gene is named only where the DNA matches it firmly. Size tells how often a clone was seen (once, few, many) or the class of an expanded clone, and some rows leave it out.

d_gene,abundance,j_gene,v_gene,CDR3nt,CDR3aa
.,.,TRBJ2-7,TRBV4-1,TGCGCCAGCAGCCAAGAAAAGACTAGACGCGAGCAGTACTTC,CASSQEKTRREQYF
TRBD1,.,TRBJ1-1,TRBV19,TGTGCCAGTAAAAGGGGGCCTGAAGCTTTCTTT,CASKRGPEAFF
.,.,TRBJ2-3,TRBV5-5,TGTGCCAGCAGCTTACGGACAGATACGCAGTATTTT,CASSLRTDTQYF
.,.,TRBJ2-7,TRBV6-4,TGTGCCAACTCGACAGGCACCTACGAGCAGTACTTC,CANSTGTYEQYF
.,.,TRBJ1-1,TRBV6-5,TGTGCCAGCAAATTTGGGGAGCGAAACACTGAAGCTTTCTTT,CASKFGERNTEAFF
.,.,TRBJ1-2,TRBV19,TGTGCCAGTAAGATCGGCTATGGCTACACCTTC,CASKIGYGYTF
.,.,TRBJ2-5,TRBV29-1,TGCAGCGTTAACCCCGGAGGGGAGACCCAGTACTTC,CSVNPGGETQYF
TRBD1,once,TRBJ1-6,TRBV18,TGTGCCAGCTCACCCTTGGACAGGGGAGATTCACCCCTCCACTTT,CASSPLDRGDSPLHF
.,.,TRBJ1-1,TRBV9,TGTGCCAGCAGCGTTCTGGGCGGGGACACTGAAGCTTTCTTT,CASSVLGGDTEAFF
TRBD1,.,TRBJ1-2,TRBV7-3,TGTGCCAGCAGCCCCCGACAGGGGTGGCCATATGGCTACACCTTC,CASSPRQGWPYGYTF
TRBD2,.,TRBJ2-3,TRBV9,TGTGCCAGCAGCGTAGGGGACTACTCAGGGGATACGCAGTATTTT,CASSVGDYSGDTQYF
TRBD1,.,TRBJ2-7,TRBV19,TGTGCCAGTAGTATCTACAGGGGCTACGAGCAGTACTTC,CASSIYRGYEQYF
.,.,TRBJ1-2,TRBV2,TGTGCCAGCTCTGGGGGGACCATCGGCGGCTACACCTTC,CASSGGTIGGYTF
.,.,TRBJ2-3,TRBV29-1,TGCAGCGTGCTGAGGAACCCGGATCCGAGCACAGATACGCAGTATTTT,CSVLRNPDPSTDTQYF
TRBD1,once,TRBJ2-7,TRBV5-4,TGTGCCAGCAGCTTAGGGGACAGTTCCTACGAGCAGTACTTC,CASSLGDSSYEQYF
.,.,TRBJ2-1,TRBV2,TGTGCCACCTACTACAATGAGCAGTTCTTC,CATYYNEQFF
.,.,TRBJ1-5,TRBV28,TGTGCCAGCAGTTTGATGGGGGGAGGGGGTCAGCCCCAGCATTTT,CASSLMGGGGQPQHF
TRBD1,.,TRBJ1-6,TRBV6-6,TGTGCCAGCAGTGCCACAGGGGGGGCTTCACCCCTCCACTTT,CASSATGGASPLHF
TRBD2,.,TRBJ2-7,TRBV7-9,TGTTCCAGCAGCCCCCGGACTAGCGGGGTACTATCCCCTTACGAGCAGTACTTC,CSSSPRTSGVLSPYEQYF
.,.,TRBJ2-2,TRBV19,TGTGCCAGTAGTATGGTCAAGCTCACCGGGGAGCTGTTTTTT,CASSMVKLTGELFF
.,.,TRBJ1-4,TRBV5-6,TGTGCCAGCAGCTTGAGGAGGTTGGCGGGAGCTAATGAAAAACTGTTTTTT,CASSLRRLAGANEKLFF
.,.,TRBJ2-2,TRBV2,TGTGCCAGCAGGGTGTTAGATCCCAGGGAGCTGTTTTTT,CASRVLDPRELFF
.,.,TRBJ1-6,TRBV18,TGTGCCAGCTCACCCGTGATGAGTAATTCACCCCTCCACTTT,CASSPVMSNSPLHF
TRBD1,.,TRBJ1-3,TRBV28,TGTGCCACCGACCGACAGGGTGGGAACACCATATATTTT,CATDRQGGNTIYF
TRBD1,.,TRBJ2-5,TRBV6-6,TGTGCCAGCAGAAGTCCGGACAGGGGACAAGAGACCCAGTACTTC,CASRSPDRGQETQYF
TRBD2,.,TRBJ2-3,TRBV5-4,TGTGCCAGCAGCCTTTGGACTAGCGGACTCACAGATACGCAGTATTTT,CASSLWTSGLTDTQYF
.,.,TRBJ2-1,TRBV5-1,TGCGCCAGCAGCTTGGGGCAGACCTACAATGAGCAGTTCTTC,CASSLGQTYNEQFF
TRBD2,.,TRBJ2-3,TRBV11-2,TGTGCCAGCACCCCCTTAGCGGGGAGTGCAGATACGCAGTATTTT,CASTPLAGSADTQYF